The rows below give T cell receptor beta chains drawn from one sample of a study of T cell responses to AZD1222 COVID-19 vaccine. Using immunoSEQ multiplex PCR, the repertoire was profiled, and TCRdb retains in-frame clones only, with some absent. The sample records 150,000 to 200,000 clones, 85% to 90% being singletons. The input for sequencing was peripheral blood, taken on day 0 of AZD1222 vaccination. The receptors stem from an adult in good health. CDR3s include the opening cysteine and the closing phenylalanine or tryptophan. A D gene is named only where the DNA matches it firmly. A clone size is listed for some rows: how often the clone was seen (once, few, many), or a class if it is expanded.

TRBJ2-2 . TRBD1 TRBV19 TGTGCCAGCAGGACAGGGAATACCGGGGAGCTGTTTTTT CASRTGNTGELFF
TRBJ2-2 . . TRBV28 TGTGCCAGCAGTAGACTACAGGGCGGGTGGAGCACCGGGGAGCTGTTTTTT CASSRLQGGWSTGELFF
TRBJ2-7 . . TRBV7-8 TGTGCCAGCAGCCGCTCCGGGCCAGGATACGAGCAGTACTTC CASSRSGPGYEQYF
TRBJ1-6 . . TRBV5-4 TGTGCCAGCAGCCCCCGGGCAGTTAATTCACCCCTCCACTTT CASSPRAVNSPLHF
TRBJ2-5 . TRBD1 TRBV7-9 TGTGCCAGCAGCCCCGGGACAGGGCAAGAGACCCAGTACTTC CASSPGTGQETQYF
TRBJ1-1 . . TRBV19 TGTGCCAGTTTTCAATCCGGGACAACTTATGCTGAAGCTTTCTTT CASFQSGTTYAEAFF
TRBJ2-7 . TRBD1 TRBV6-2/TRBV6-3 TGTGCCAGCAGTAGCCGGGACAGCTATTTTAGGTACTTC CASSSRDSYFRYF
TRBJ2-3 once TRBD2 TRBV5-1 TGCGCCAGCACTGCGGGGGGCGGCACAGATACGCAGTATTTT CASTAGGGTDTQYF
TRBJ1-4 . . TRBV12-3/TRBV12-4 TGTGCCAGCAGTTTACTCGGGAGGGAAAAACTGTTTTTT CASSLLGREKLFF
TRBJ2-1 . TRBD2 TRBV24-1 TGTGCCACCAGTGAACTAGCGGGAGGGAACTACAATGAGCAGTTCTTC CATSELAGGNYNEQFF
TRBJ2-1 . . TRBV5-1 TGCGCCAGCAGCTTGGCCCCCGGGGCCATACCTGGATCCTACAATGAGCAGTTCTTC CASSLAPGAIPGSYNEQFF
TRBJ2-3 medium-sized . TRBV5-1 TGCGCCAGCAGCTTGGGAGGGGCGGACACAGATACGCAGTATTTT CASSLGGADTDTQYF
TRBJ1-1 . . TRBV5-1 TGCGCCAGCAGTCCGCAACCGGGGCTCACTGAAGCTTTCTTT CASSPQPGLTEAFF
TRBJ1-3 . . TRBV20-1 TGCAGTGCTAGTATGGGGTTCGGAAACACCATATATTTT CSASMGFGNTIYF
TRBJ2-3 . TRBD2 TRBV29-1 TGCAGCGGCGCCGGACTACTAGCGGCTAGCACAGATACGCAGTATTTT CSGAGLLAASTDTQYF
TRBJ1-2 . . TRBV5-5 TGTGCCAGCAGTCGTACAGGAGATTCCTATGGCTACACCTTC CASSRTGDSYGYTF
TRBJ1-4 . TRBD1 TRBV7-6 TGTGCCAGCAGCTTTGACAGGGTTAATGAAAAACTGTTTTTT CASSFDRVNEKLFF
TRBJ2-7 . TRBD2 TRBV24-1 TGTGCCACCAGTGATTTGGCGGGACTAGCGGGACACTCCTACGAGCAGTACTTC CATSDLAGLAGHSYEQYF
TRBJ1-1 once TRBD1 TRBV10-3 TGTGCCATCGGCCAACAGGGGAGGGACACTGAAGCTTTCTTT CAIGQQGRDTEAFF
TRBJ1-1 . . TRBV20-1 TGCAGTGCTCGGGAGGACACTGAAGCTTTCTTT CSAREDTEAFF
TRBJ2-1 . TRBD1 TRBV9 TGTGCCAGCAGCGTCGGCGACAGGGGAGACTACAATGAGCAGTTCTTC CASSVGDRGDYNEQFF
TRBJ2-1 . . TRBV9 TGTGCCAGCAGCTCTCCTATAGGATACAATGAGCAGTTCTTC CASSSPIGYNEQFF
TRBJ1-5 . . TRBV6-2/TRBV6-3 TGTGCCAGCAGTCCCCGCCCGATTTCGACTTTTAGCAATCAGCCCCAGCATTTT CASSPRPISTFSNQPQHF
TRBJ2-7 . . TRBV5-6 TGTGCCAGCACCAGACCCCAAGGCTACGAGCAGTACTTC CASTRPQGYEQYF
TRBJ1-4 . TRBD1 TRBV7-8 TGTGCCAGCAGTTGGGGACAGGGCTGGAATGAAAAACTGTTTTTT CASSWGQGWNEKLFF
TRBJ1-5 . . TRBV5-8 TGTGCCAGCAGCTTGGCGGTGGTGGTTTATAGCAATCAGCCCCAGCATTTT CASSLAVVVYSNQPQHF
TRBJ1-5 . . TRBV2 TGTGCCAGCAGTGACACAGGGTTCAATCAGCCCCAGCATTTT CASSDTGFNQPQHF
TRBJ1-2 . . TRBV2 TGTGCCAGCAGTACGGGGGTCGACGACACCTTC CASSTGVDDTF
TRBJ1-5 . . TRBV7-6 TGTGCCAGCAGCTTAGCAGGGACGGATAGCAATCAGCCCCAGCATTTT CASSLAGTDSNQPQHF
TRBJ1-6 few . TRBV11-2 TGTGCCAGCAGCCTAGACCCTATCGCACCCCTCCACTTT CASSLDPIAPLHF